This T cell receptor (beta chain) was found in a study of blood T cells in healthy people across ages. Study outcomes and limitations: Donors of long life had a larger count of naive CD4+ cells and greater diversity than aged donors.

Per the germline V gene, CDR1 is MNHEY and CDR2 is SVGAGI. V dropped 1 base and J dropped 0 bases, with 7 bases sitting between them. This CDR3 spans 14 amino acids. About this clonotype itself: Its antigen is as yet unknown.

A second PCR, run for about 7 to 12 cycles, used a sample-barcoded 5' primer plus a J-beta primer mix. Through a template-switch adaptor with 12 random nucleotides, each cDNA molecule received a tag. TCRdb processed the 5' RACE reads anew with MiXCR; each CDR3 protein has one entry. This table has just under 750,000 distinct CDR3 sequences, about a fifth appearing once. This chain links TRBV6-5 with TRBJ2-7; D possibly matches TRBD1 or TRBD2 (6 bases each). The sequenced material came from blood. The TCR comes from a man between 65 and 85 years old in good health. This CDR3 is CASSYWGASYEQYF. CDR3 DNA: TGTGCCAGCAGTTACTGGGGGGCCTCCTACGAGCAGTACTTC.